The T cell receptor (beta chain) described here comes from a study of T cell repertoires in cytomegalovirus infection. Background on the study: In public TCR beta signatures, there were indications of both CMV infection and matching HLA type. General study points: Frequencies of public TCR beta families were cumulated, and this identified carriers of CMV plus the relevant HLA. Dominating the ex vivo response were HLA-C-restricted CMV-specific TCR beta clonotypes.

As for this clonotype: Its matching antigen is unknown.

In TCRdb, the reads were re-called with MiXCR into one record per CDR3 protein. Among 300,000 to 450,000 distinct CDR3 sequences listed, 18% were seen once. The CDR3 is made up of 10 amino acids. V gave up 8 bases and J gave up 5 bases, with 7 bases separating them. CDR1 is MNHEY and CDR2 is SVGEGT in the germline V gene. The receptor was derived from a human donor in good health (CMV status not recorded). Some clones in this sample may be carry-over from other donors' samples. The sequenced sample consisted of PBMCs. The gene calls are TRBV6-2 or TRBV6-3 and TRBJ2-7; no definite D call. For the CDR3, the DNA is TGTGCCAGCGGGGATCACGAGCAGTACTTC. Translating it yields CASGDHEQYF.